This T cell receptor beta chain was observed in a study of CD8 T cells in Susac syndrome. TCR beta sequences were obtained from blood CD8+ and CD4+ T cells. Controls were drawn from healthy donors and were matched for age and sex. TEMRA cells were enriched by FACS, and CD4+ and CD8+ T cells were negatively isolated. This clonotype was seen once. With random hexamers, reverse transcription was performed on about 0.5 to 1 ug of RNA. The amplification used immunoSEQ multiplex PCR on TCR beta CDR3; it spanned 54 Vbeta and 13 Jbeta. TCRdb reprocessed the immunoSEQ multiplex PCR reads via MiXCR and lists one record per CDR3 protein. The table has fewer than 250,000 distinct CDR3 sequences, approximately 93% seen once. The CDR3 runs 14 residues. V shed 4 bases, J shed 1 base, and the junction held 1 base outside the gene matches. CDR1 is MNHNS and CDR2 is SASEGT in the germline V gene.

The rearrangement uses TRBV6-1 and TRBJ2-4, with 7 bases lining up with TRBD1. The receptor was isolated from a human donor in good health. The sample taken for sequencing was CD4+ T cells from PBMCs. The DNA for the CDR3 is TGTGCCAGCAGTGCGACAGGGGCCAAAAACATTCAGTACTTC. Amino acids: CASSATGAKNIQYF.